This T cell receptor beta chain is drawn from a study of identifying expanded T cells in peripheral blood. Study-wide findings and caveats: Across healthy donors, higher total template counts meant significantly greater approximately 2-week count variance. Technical replicates showed approximately 1.2 changed clones; approximately 2 weeks roughly 18; four weeks 19.

Healthy donors had no documented immune events, such as infections, while sampled. This clone appeared a single time. The antigen is undetermined. Trimming removed 2 bases from V and 2 bases from J, with 6 bases in between. The CDR3 totals 13 residues. Germline V CDR1 and CDR2: LNHDA, SQIVND (reference sequence). The table came from immunoSEQ multiplex PCR; TCRdb's copy has only in-frame clones and leaves some out. The data contain roughly 100,000 clones, more than 70% of them seen just once; the ten biggest clones take up around 14%. This sequence originates from a person aged 18-69 years in good health. This chain connects TRBV19 to TRBJ1-1, with D unresolved. Material: blood. This CDR3 is CASSIPANTEAFF. The CDR3 DNA is TGTGCCAGTAGTATACCAGCCAACACTGAAGCTTTCTTT.